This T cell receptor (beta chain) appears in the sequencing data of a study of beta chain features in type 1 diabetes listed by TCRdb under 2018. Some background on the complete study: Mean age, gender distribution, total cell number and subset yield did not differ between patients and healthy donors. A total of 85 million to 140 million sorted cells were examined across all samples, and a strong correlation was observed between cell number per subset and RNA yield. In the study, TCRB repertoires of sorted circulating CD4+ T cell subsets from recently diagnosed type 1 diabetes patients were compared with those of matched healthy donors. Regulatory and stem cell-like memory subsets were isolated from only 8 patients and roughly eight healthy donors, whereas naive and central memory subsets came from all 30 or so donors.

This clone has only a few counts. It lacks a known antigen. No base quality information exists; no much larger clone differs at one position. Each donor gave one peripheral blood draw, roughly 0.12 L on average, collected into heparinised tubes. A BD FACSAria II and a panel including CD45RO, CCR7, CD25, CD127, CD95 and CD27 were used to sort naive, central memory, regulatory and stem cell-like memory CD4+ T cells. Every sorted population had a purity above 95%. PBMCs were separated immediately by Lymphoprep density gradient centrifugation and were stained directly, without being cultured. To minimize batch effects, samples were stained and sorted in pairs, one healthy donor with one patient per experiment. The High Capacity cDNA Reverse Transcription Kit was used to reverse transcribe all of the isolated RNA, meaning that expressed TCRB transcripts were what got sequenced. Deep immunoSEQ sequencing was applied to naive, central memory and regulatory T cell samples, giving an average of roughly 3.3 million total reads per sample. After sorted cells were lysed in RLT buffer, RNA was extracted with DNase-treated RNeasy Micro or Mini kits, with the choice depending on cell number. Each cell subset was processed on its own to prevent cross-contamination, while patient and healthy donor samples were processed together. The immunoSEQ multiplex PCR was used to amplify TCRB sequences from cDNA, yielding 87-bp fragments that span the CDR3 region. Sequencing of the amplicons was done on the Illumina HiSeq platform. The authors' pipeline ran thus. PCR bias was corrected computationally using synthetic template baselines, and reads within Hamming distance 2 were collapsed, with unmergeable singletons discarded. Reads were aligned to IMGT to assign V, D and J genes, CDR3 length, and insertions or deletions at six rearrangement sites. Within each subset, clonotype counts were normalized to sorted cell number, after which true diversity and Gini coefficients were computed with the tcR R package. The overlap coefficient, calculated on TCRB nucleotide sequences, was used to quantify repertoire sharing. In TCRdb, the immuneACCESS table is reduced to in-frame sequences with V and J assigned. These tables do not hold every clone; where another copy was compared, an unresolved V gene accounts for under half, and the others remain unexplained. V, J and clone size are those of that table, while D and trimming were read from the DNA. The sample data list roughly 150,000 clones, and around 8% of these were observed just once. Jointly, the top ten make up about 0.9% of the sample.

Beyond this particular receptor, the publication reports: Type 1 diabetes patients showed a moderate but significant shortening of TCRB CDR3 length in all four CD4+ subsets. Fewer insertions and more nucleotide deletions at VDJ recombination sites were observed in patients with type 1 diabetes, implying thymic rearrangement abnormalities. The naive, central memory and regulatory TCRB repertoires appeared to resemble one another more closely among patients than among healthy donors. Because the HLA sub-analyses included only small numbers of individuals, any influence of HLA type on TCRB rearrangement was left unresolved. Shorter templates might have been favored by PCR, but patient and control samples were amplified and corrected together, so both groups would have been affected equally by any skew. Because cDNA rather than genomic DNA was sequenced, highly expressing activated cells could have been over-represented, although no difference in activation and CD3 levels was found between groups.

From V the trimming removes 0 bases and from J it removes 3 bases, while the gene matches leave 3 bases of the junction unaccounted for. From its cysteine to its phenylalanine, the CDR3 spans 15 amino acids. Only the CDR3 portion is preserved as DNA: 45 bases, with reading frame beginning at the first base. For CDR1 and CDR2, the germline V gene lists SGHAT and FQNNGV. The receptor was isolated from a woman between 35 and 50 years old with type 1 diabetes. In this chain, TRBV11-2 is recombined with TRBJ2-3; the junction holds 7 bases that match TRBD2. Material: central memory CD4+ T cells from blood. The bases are TGTGCCAGCAGCTTAGATGGGAGGGCTACAGATACGCAGTATTTT. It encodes CASSLDGRATDTQYF. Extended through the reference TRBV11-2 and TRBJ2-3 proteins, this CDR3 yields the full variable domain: EAGVAQSPRYKIIEKRQSVAFWCNPISGHATLYWYQQILGQGPKLLIQFQNNGVVDDSQLPKDRFSAERLKGVDSTLKIQPAKLEDSAVYLCASSLDGRATDTQYFGPGTRLTVL.